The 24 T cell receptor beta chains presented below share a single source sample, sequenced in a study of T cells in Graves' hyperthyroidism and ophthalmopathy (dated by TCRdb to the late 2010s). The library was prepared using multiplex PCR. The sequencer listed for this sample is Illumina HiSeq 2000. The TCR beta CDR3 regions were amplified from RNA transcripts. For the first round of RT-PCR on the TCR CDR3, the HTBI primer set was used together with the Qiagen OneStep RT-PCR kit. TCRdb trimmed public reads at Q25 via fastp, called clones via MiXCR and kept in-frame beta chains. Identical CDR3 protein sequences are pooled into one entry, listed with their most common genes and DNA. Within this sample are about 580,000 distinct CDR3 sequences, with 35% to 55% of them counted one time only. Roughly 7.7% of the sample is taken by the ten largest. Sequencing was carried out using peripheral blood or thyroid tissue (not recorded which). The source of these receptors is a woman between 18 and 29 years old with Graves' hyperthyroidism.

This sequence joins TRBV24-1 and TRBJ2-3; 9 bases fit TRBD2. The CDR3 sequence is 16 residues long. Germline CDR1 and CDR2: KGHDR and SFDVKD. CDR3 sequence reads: CVSSVEREVITDTQYF. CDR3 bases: TGTGTCAGCAGTGTAGAGCGGGAGGTAATCACAGATACGCAGTATTTT.

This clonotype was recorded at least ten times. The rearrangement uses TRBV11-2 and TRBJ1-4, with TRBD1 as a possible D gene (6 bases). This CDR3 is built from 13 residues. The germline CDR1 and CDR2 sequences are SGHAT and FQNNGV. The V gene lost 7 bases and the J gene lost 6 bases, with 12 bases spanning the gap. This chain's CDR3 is CASTNRVDEKLFF. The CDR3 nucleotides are TGTGCCAGCACCAACAGGGTGGATGAAAAACTGTTTTTT. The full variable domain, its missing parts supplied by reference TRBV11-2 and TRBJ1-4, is EAGVAQSPRYKIIEKRQSVAFWCNPISGHATLYWYQQILGQGPKLLIQFQNNGVVDDSQLPKDRFSAERLKGVDSTLKIQPAKLEDSAVYLCASTNRVDEKLFFGSGTQLSVL.

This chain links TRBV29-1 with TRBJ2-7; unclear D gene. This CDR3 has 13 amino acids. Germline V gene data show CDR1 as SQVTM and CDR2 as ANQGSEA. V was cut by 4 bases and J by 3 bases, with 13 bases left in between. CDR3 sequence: CSVVFLVGYEQYF. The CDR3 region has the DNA TGCAGCGTTGTATTTCTAGTAGGCTACGAGCAGTACTTC.

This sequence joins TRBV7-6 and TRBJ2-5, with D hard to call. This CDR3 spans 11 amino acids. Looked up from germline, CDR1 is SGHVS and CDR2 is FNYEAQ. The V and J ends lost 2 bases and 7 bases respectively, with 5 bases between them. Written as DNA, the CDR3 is TGTGCCAGCAGCTTAATGGGGACCCAGTACTTC. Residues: CASSLMGTQYF.

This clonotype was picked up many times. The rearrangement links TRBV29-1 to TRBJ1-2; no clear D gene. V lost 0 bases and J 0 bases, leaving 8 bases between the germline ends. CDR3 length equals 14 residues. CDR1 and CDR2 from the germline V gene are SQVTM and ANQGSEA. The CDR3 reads CSVEEWGANYGYTF. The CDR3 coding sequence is TGCAGCGTTGAAGAATGGGGAGCTAACTATGGCTACACCTTC.

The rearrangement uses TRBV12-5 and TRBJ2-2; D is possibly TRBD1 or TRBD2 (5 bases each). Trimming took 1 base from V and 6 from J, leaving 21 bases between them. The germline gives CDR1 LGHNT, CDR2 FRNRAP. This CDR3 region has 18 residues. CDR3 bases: TGTGCTAGTGGTTTGGATTTCCCCGGGACGAATAGTTCCGGGGAGCTGTTTTTT. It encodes CASGLDFPGTNSSGELFF.

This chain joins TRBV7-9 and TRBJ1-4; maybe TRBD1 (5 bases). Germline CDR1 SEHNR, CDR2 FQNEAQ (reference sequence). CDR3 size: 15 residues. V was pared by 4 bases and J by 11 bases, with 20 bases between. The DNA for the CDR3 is TGTGCCAGCAGCTCACCCCGGCGGGGGAGGTGGAAACTGTTTTTT. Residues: CASSSPRRGRWKLFF.

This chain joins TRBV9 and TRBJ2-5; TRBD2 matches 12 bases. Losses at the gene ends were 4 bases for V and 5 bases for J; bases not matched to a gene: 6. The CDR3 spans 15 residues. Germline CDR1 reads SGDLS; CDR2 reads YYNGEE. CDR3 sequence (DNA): TGTGCCAGCAGCAGCCGGACTAGCGGGATTGAGACCCAGTACTTC. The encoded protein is CASSSRTSGIETQYF.

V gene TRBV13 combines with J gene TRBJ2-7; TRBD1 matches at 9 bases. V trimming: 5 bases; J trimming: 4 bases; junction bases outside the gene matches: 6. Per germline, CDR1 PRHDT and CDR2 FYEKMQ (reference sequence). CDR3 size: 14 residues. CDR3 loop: CASSTPGQGYEQYF. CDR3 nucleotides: TGTGCCAGCAGCACGCCGGGACAGGGTTACGAGCAGTACTTC.

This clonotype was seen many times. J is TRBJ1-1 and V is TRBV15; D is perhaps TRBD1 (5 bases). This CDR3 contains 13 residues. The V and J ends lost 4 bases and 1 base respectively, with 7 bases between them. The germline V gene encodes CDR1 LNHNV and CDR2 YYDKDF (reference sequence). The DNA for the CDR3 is TGTGCCACCAGCAACACAGGGAACACTGAAGCTTTCTTT. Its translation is CATSNTGNTEAFF.

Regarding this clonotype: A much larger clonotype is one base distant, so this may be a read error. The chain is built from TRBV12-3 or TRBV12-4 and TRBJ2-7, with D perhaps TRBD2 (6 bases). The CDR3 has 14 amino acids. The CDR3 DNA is TGTGCCAGCAGTCCCCCCGGGAGTTGGTACGAGCGGTACTTC. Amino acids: CASSPPGSWYERYF.

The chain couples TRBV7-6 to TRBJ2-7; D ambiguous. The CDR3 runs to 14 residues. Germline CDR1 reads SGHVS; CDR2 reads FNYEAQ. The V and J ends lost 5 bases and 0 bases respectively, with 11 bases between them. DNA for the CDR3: TGTGCCAGCAGCAGTGAAGCGCGCTCCTACGAGCAGTACTTC. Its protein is CASSSEARSYEQYF.

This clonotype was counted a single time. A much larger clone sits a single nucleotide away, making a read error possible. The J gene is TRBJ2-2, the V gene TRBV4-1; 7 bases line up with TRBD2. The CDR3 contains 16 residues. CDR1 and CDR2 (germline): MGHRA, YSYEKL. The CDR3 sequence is CASRQGRGGSTGELFF. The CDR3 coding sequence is TGCGCCAGCCGCCAAGGGAGGGGAGGGAGCACCGGGGAGCTGTTTTTT.

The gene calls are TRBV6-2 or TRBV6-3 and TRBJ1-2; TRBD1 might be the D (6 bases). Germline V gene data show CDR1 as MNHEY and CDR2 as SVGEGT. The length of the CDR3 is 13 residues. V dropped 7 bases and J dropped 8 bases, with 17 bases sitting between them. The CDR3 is CASIAGAGRGYTF. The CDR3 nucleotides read TGTGCCAGCATTGCGGGGGCCGGACGGGGCTACACCTTC.

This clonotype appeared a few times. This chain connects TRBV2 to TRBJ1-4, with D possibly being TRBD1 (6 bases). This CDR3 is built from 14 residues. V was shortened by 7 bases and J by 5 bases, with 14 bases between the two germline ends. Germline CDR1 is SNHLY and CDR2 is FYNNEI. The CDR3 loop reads CASTRNRENEKLFF. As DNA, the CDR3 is TGTGCCAGCACTCGGAACAGGGAGAATGAAAAACTGTTTTTT.

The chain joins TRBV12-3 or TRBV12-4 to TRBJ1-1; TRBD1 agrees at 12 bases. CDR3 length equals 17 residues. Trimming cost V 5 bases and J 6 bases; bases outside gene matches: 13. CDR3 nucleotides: TGTGCCAGCAGTAACCCGGGACAGGGGGCGAGGAGGGCTGAAGCTTTCTTT. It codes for CASSNPGQGARRAEAFF.

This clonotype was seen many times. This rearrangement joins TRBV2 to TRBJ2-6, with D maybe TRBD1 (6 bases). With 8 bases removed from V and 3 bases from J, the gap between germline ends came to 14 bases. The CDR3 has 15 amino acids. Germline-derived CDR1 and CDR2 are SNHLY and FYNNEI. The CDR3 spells CASETGSNGANVLTF. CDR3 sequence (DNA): TGTGCCAGCGAAACAGGGTCTAATGGGGCCAACGTCCTGACTTTC.

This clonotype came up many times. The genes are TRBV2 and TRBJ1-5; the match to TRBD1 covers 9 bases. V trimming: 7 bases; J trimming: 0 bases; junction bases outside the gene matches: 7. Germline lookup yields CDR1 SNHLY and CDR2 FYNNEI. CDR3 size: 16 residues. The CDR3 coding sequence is TGTGCCAGCACTGGGACAGGGATTAGTAGCAATCAGCCCCAGCATTTT. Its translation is CASTGTGISSNQPQHF.

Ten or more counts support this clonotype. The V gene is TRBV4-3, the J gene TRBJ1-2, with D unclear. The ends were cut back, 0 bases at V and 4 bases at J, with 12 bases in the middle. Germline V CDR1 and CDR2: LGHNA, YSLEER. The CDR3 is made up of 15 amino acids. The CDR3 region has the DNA TGCGCCAGCAGCCAAGACCCGACAACGGGCTATGGCTACACCTTC. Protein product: CASSQDPTTGYGYTF.

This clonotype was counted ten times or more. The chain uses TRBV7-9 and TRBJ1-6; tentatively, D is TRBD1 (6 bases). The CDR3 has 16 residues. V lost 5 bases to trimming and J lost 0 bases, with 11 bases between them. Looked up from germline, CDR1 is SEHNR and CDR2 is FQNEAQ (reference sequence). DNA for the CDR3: TGTGCCAGCAGCCGGGACAAGAGCTCCTATAATTCACCCCTCCACTTT. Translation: CASSRDKSSYNSPLHF.

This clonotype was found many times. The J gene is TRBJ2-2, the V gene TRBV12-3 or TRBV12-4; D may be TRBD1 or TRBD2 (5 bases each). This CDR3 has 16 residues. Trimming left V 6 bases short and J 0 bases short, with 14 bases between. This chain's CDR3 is CASSARDPSNTGELFF. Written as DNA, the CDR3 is TGTGCCAGCAGCGCCCGGGACCCCTCGAACACCGGGGAGCTGTTTTTT.

This CDR3 reads CSVLRVEGGTEAFF. The CDR3 DNA follows: TGCAGCGTACTCAGGGTAGAGGGCGGGACTGAAGCTTTCTTT. The chain employs TRBV29-1 and TRBJ1-1, with D perhaps matching TRBD1 (5 bases). Looked up from germline, CDR1 is SQVTM and CDR2 is ANQGSEA. This CDR3 is 14 amino acids long. The germline V and J ends were trimmed by 6 bases and 5 bases, with 19 bases remaining between them.

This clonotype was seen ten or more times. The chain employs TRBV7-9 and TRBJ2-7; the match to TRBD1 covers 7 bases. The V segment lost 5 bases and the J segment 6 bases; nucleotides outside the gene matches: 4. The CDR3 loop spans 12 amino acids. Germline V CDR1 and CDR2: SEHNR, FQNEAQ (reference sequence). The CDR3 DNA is TGTGCCAGCAGCCCGACAGGGATCGAGCAGTACTTC. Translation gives CASSPTGIEQYF.

CDR3 amino acids: CSAREPGLFHDNEQFF. The DNA of the CDR3 is TGCAGTGCTAGAGAACCGGGACTATTCCACGACAATGAGCAGTTCTTC. The chain links TRBV20-1 to TRBJ2-1; 7 positions match TRBD2. CDR3 length: 16 amino acids. Germline V gives CDR1 DFQATT, CDR2 SNEGSKA (reference sequence). The V gene end was trimmed by 0 bases and the J gene end by 5 bases; junction bases not matched to a gene: 10.